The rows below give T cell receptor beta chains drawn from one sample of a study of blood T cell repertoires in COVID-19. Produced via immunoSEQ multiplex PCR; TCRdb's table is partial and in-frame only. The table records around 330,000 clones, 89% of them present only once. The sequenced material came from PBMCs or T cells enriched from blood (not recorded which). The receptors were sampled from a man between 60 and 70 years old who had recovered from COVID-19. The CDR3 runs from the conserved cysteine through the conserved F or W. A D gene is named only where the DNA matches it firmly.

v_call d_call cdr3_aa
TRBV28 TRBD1 CASRPGQSGYGYTF
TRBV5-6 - CASSRWGDSGNTIYF
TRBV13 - CASSPRLGSEQFF
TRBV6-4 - CASPEDKRGTVGHYEQYF
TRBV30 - CAWSSLRGSSYNEQFF
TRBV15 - CATSRDMGHDTQYF
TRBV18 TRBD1 CASSPSTGVFYGYTF
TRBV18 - CASSPAEGQYF
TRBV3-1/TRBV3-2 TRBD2 CASSQDLGAGGSTDTQYF
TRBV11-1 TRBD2 CASSSYGRVETQYF
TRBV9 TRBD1 CASSVTGSDTQYF
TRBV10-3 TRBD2 CAISLAGGPDEQYF
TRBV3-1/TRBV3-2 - CASTSRTYEQYF
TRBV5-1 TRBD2 CASSWLAGPVSGANVLTF
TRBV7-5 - CVRSYDRSSYEQYF
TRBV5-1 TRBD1 CASSLGTGGDEKLFF
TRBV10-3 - CATSNSSPLHF
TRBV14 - CASSQEGSGNTEAFF
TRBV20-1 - CSASSQGGKTQYF
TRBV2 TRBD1 CASSEALGSGGSGANVLTF
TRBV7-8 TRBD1 CASSLRTGDDEQYF
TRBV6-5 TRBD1 CASSYSWQGADSPLHF
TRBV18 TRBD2 CASSPPGLAVESEQFF
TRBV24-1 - CATSDRGARSDTQYF
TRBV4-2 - CASRQNVGGGTDTQYF
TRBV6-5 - CASSTGQIYGYTF
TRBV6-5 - CASSYSNQGNEKLFF
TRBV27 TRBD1 CASTTGVSAEAFF
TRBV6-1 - CASSEAPGPYEQYF
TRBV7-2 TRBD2 CASSLTGAGGRYNEQFF
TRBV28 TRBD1 CASSGRTGYYGYTF
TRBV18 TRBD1 CASSPPNWTGGAHTF
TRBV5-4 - CASSLGQGRNSPLHF
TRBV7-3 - CASSVNRDYNEQFF
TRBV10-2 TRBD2 CASSGGTSVSSYNEQFF
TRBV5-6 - CASSYYAGTRSNQPQHF
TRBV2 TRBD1 CARGQGSYNEQFF
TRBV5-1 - CASSWERLTGYSTDTQYF
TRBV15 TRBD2 CATSRVAGEQFF
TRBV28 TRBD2 CASSSPGTSGFNEQFF
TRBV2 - CASNQGNDIQYF
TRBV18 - CASSPGSRGLYEQYF
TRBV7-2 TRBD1 CASSPGQASNQPQHF
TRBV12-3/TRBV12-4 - CASSRTINEQFF
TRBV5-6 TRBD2 CASSGYHSGMSYNEQFF
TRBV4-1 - CASSQGVDSYSNQPQHF
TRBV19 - CASSIVNFNEKLFF
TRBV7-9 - CASSWGLTGNEQFF
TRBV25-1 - CASSENRDQETQYF